Following are 3 T cell receptor beta chains from one sample sequenced in a study of cytotoxic CD8 clonotypes in ibrutinib-treated CLL. This table comes from immunoSEQ multiplex PCR, and its TCRdb copy is limited to in-frame clones, with some not included. This sample has tens of thousands of clones, with almost 70% found just once. Specimen: PBMCs, collected after 12 months of ibrutinib treatment. All receptors derive from a human donor with chronic lymphocytic leukemia.

J is TRBJ2-2 and V is TRBV5-5, with 7 bases matching TRBD2. This CDR3 is 15 amino acids long. V lost 0 bases to trimming and J lost 5 bases; unmatched junction nucleotides: 4. Germline CDR1 is SGHKS and CDR2 is YYEKEE (reference sequence). The CDR3, as DNA: TGTGCCAGCAGCTTGGTGCTAGCGGATACCGGGGAGCTGTTTTTT. Protein: CASSLVLADTGELFF.

The rearrangement links TRBV27 to TRBJ2-1; TRBD2 matches 12 bases. The germline CDR1 and CDR2 sequences are MNHEY and SMNVEV (reference sequence). The CDR3 sequence is 15 residues long. The J segment lost 12 bases and the V segment lost 6 bases, leaving 12 bases of the junction unmatched. CDR3 in DNA: TGTGCCAGCAGCTCAGGGACTAGCGGGCCCCAATGGCAGTTCTTC. It is translated as CASSSGTSGPQWQFF.

The V gene is TRBV6-5, the J gene TRBJ1-2; the D gene is possibly TRBD1 (5 bases). Germline loops: CDR1 MNHEY, CDR2 SVGAGI. The V end lost 0 bases, the J end lost 8 bases, and 16 bases lay between the germline ends. The CDR3 covers 15 residues. The CDR3 coding sequence is TGTGCCAGCAGTTACTCGATAAGCCGGGGCCGGGGCTACACCTTC. This encodes CASSYSISRGRGYTF.